The clone carrying this T cell receptor beta chain was seen repeatedly, ten times or more. A single record per CDR3 protein comes from TCRdb applying MiXCR to the 5' RACE reads. The data contain some 46,000 distinct CDR3 sequences, 3.5% to 5% of them singletons. The data were obtained in a study of neurological immune-mediated disorders. CDR3 length equals 13 residues. Trimming removed 6 bases at V and 8 bases at J, with 16 bases between. Germline-derived CDR1 and CDR2 are DFQATT and SNEGSKA (reference sequence). Sequencing was done on a sample of PBMCs. V and J are TRBV20-1 and TRBJ1-4, with D possibly matching TRBD1 (6 bases). This TCR derives from a woman in her sixties with multiple sclerosis. CDR3 nucleotide sequence: TGCAGTGCAGAACAGGGAAGGAGGGAAAAACTGTTTTTT. The encoded protein is CSAEQGRREKLFF.